The entry that follows covers one TCR beta chain sequence. No antigen is known for it. CDR3 length: 15 amino acids. Unmatched junction bases numbered 4, after V lost 1 base and J lost 5 bases. Germline V gene lookup returns CDR1 SNHLY and CDR2 FYNNEI. Assay: immunoSEQ multiplex PCR; the TCRdb copy retains only in-frame clones and omits some. The data show about 2,600 clones, with about nine tenths seen just once and about 4% held by the top ten. This specimen comes from a study of T cells in lung cancer brain metastases. Study overall: Median interval between primary and brain metastasis samples was almost 350 days.

Study outcomes and limitations: Most clones were lesion-specific, with limited overlap between paired lesions (Morisita 0.23).

Sequencing input: tumor tissue from a brain metastasis. The source of this sequence is a man aged 65 to 85 with non-small cell lung cancer that had spread to the brain. V gene TRBV2 combines with J gene TRBJ2-3, with 9 nucleotides matching TRBD1. In DNA, the CDR3 is TGTGCCAGCAGTGAAGGGGGACAGGGTGTAGATACGCAGTATTTT. Its protein product is CASSEGGQGVDTQYF.